Listed below are T cell receptor beta chains from one sample, sequenced in a study of T cells in Graves' hyperthyroidism and ophthalmopathy. TCRdb re-derived calls from the multiplex PCR reads in MiXCR, one entry per CDR3 protein. This table holds 25,000 to 30,000 distinct CDR3 sequences, roughly 45% found once. Source material: blood. The receptors stem from a woman aged 30 to 39 with Graves' hyperthyroidism. Each CDR3 is given with its conserved first and last residue. A D gene is named only where the DNA matches it firmly. A clone size is listed for some rows: how often the clone was seen (once, few, many), or a class if it is expanded.

cdr3_aa: CASSEDRAGEKLFF
cdr3_nt: TGTGCCAGCAGCGAAGACAGGGCGGGTGAAAAACTGTTTTTT
j_call: TRBJ1-4
cdr3_length: 14
clone_size: few
d_call: TRBD1
v_call: TRBV9

cdr3_aa: CAWSVKQKNQPQHF
cdr3_nt: TGTGCCTGGAGTGTTAAACAGAAAAATCAGCCCCAGCATTTT
j_call: TRBJ1-5
cdr3_length: 14
clone_size: few
d_call: -
v_call: TRBV30

cdr3_aa: CTSSLGGIDTGELFF
cdr3_nt: TGTACCAGCAGCTTGGGGGGGATCGACACCGGGGAGCTGTTTTTT
j_call: TRBJ2-2
cdr3_length: 15
clone_size: -
d_call: TRBD2
v_call: TRBV5-4

cdr3_aa: CSVQQRPYGYTF
cdr3_nt: TGCAGCGTCCAACAGAGACCCTATGGCTACACCTTC
j_call: TRBJ1-2
cdr3_length: 12
clone_size: few
d_call: -
v_call: TRBV29-1

cdr3_aa: CATSSIGDTQYF
cdr3_nt: TGTGCCACATCAAGTATCGGAGATACGCAGTATTTT
j_call: TRBJ2-3
cdr3_length: 12
clone_size: many
d_call: -
v_call: TRBV15

cdr3_aa: CATSEPGQGRGETQYF
cdr3_nt: TGTGCCACCAGTGAACCAGGACAGGGGAGGGGAGAGACCCAGTACTTC
j_call: TRBJ2-5
cdr3_length: 16
clone_size: -
d_call: TRBD1
v_call: TRBV24-1

cdr3_aa: CSAKREPHTDTQYF
cdr3_nt: TGCAGTGCTAAGCGGGAACCCCACACAGATACGCAGTATTTT
j_call: TRBJ2-3
cdr3_length: 14
clone_size: -
d_call: TRBD2
v_call: TRBV20-1

cdr3_aa: CSAPSSGSGNEQFF
cdr3_nt: TGCAGTGCACCATCTAGCGGGAGTGGCAATGAGCAGTTCTTC
j_call: TRBJ2-1
cdr3_length: 14
clone_size: medium-sized
d_call: TRBD2
v_call: TRBV20-1

cdr3_aa: CSASRRVLGYTF
cdr3_nt: TGCAGTGCTAGTAGGAGGGTGCTCGGCTACACCTTC
j_call: TRBJ1-2
cdr3_length: 12
clone_size: medium-sized
d_call: -
v_call: TRBV20-1

cdr3_aa: CASSLATGEYEQYF
cdr3_nt: TGTGCCAGCAGCTTAGCGACAGGGGAATACGAGCAGTACTTC
j_call: TRBJ2-7
cdr3_length: 14
clone_size: -
d_call: TRBD1
v_call: TRBV7-2

cdr3_aa: CASSIAGVTHNEQFF
cdr3_nt: TGTGCCAGCAGCATAGCGGGAGTTACCCACAATGAGCAGTTCTTC
j_call: TRBJ2-1
cdr3_length: 15
clone_size: -
d_call: TRBD2
v_call: TRBV7-3

cdr3_aa: CAWTRPDRGYSPLHF
cdr3_nt: TGTGCCTGGACCCGACCCGACAGGGGGTATTCACCCCTCCACTTT
j_call: TRBJ1-6
cdr3_length: 15
clone_size: many
d_call: TRBD1
v_call: TRBV30

cdr3_aa: CASSHDLGRMNTEAFF
cdr3_nt: TGTGCCAGCAGCCATGATCTAGGGAGAATGAACACTGAAGCTTTCTTT
j_call: TRBJ1-1
cdr3_length: 16
clone_size: many
d_call: -
v_call: TRBV3-1

cdr3_aa: CASSLERRREQFF
cdr3_nt: TGTGCCAGCAGCTTGGAACGGAGACGCGAACAGTTCTTC
j_call: TRBJ2-1
cdr3_length: 13
clone_size: -
d_call: -
v_call: TRBV5-8

cdr3_aa: CSRDRQNSPLHF
cdr3_nt: TGCAGCCGGGACAGACAGAATTCACCCCTCCACTTT
j_call: TRBJ1-6
cdr3_length: 12
clone_size: -
d_call: TRBD1
v_call: TRBV20-1

cdr3_aa: CASSTLAGDGETQYF
cdr3_nt: TGTGCCAGTAGTACACTAGCGGGAGATGGGGAGACCCAGTACTTC
j_call: TRBJ2-5
cdr3_length: 15
clone_size: -
d_call: TRBD2
v_call: TRBV19

cdr3_aa: CSARGQGQETQYF
cdr3_nt: TGCAGTGCGAGGGGACAGGGGCAAGAGACCCAGTACTTC
j_call: TRBJ2-5
cdr3_length: 13
clone_size: -
d_call: TRBD1
v_call: TRBV20-1

cdr3_aa: CASSPGGIYEQYF
cdr3_nt: TGTGCCAGTAGCCCCGGGGGAATCTACGAGCAGTACTTC
j_call: TRBJ2-7
cdr3_length: 13
clone_size: -
d_call: -
v_call: TRBV19

cdr3_aa: CASSKVLRDRGSDTQYF
cdr3_nt: TGTGCCAGCAGTAAGGTGCTTCGGGACAGGGGCTCAGATACGCAGTATTTT
j_call: TRBJ2-3
cdr3_length: 17
clone_size: -
d_call: TRBD1
v_call: TRBV7-6

cdr3_aa: CASRQGLNEQYF
cdr3_nt: TGTGCCTCACGACAGGGGTTGAACGAGCAGTACTTC
j_call: TRBJ2-7
cdr3_length: 12
clone_size: -
d_call: TRBD1
v_call: TRBV19

cdr3_aa: CASTSGTIDTQYF
cdr3_nt: TGCGCCAGCACTAGCGGGACTATTGATACGCAGTATTTT
j_call: TRBJ2-3
cdr3_length: 13
clone_size: many
d_call: TRBD2
v_call: TRBV5-1

cdr3_aa: CASSSYRGSVTEAFF
cdr3_nt: TGTGCCAGCAGCTCTTACAGGGGCTCGGTGACTGAAGCTTTCTTT
j_call: TRBJ1-1
cdr3_length: 15
clone_size: -
d_call: TRBD1
v_call: TRBV7-3

cdr3_aa: CASSSWTGSEQFF
cdr3_nt: TGTGCCAGCAGCTCCTGGACGGGGAGCGAGCAGTTCTTC
j_call: TRBJ2-1
cdr3_length: 13
clone_size: -
d_call: -
v_call: TRBV7-2

cdr3_aa: CASSLGKDTEAFF
cdr3_nt: TGCGCCAGCAGCTTGGGCAAGGACACTGAAGCTTTCTTT
j_call: TRBJ1-1
cdr3_length: 13
clone_size: many
d_call: -
v_call: TRBV5-1

cdr3_aa: CAWTSGREADTQYF
cdr3_nt: TGTGCCTGGACGAGCGGGAGGGAGGCAGATACGCAGTATTTT
j_call: TRBJ2-3
cdr3_length: 14
clone_size: few
d_call: TRBD2
v_call: TRBV30

cdr3_aa: CATSDRQIDNEQFF
cdr3_nt: TGTGCCACCAGTGATCGACAGATTGATAATGAGCAGTTCTTC
j_call: TRBJ2-1
cdr3_length: 14
clone_size: few
d_call: -
v_call: TRBV24-1

cdr3_aa: CAGSSGQEGRGGTQYF
cdr3_nt: TGTGCCGGCAGCTCGGGGCAGGAAGGGAGGGGGGGCACGCAGTATTTC
j_call: TRBJ2-3
cdr3_length: 16
clone_size: -
d_call: -
v_call: TRBV5-4

cdr3_aa: CASSAGQGMNAEAFF
cdr3_nt: TGTGCTAGTAGTGCCGGACAGGGTATGAACGCTGAAGCTTTCTTT
j_call: TRBJ1-1
cdr3_length: 15
clone_size: -
d_call: TRBD1
v_call: TRBV19

cdr3_aa: CASSQGLGEKLFF
cdr3_nt: TGTGCCAGCAGTCAAGGCCTGGGTGAAAAACTGTTTTTT
j_call: TRBJ1-4
cdr3_length: 13
clone_size: -
d_call: -
v_call: TRBV2

cdr3_aa: CASSRHRYEQYF
cdr3_nt: TGTGCCAGCAGCCGTCATCGCTACGAGCAGTACTTC
j_call: TRBJ2-7
cdr3_length: 12
clone_size: -
d_call: -
v_call: TRBV3-1

cdr3_aa: CASSLGLAEDNEQFF
cdr3_nt: TGTGCCAGCAGCTTGGGACTAGCGGAAGACAATGAGCAGTTCTTC
j_call: TRBJ2-1
cdr3_length: 15
clone_size: few
d_call: TRBD2
v_call: TRBV7-2

cdr3_aa: CASSSGLSRTDYGYTF
cdr3_nt: TGCGCCAGCAGTAGTGGTCTCTCCAGGACGGACTATGGCTACACCTTC
j_call: TRBJ1-2
cdr3_length: 16
clone_size: -
d_call: -
v_call: TRBV5-1

cdr3_aa: CSWGPKGRSYEQYF
cdr3_nt: TGCAGTTGGGGGCCCAAGGGTCGCTCCTACGAGCAGTACTTC
j_call: TRBJ2-7
cdr3_length: 14
clone_size: once
d_call: -
v_call: TRBV29-1

cdr3_aa: CATSRDRTRGETQYF
cdr3_nt: TGTGCCACCAGCAGAGATAGAACTAGAGGGGAGACCCAGTACTTC
j_call: TRBJ2-5
cdr3_length: 15
clone_size: -
d_call: -
v_call: TRBV15

cdr3_aa: CSASVPGLAGGMNEQFF
cdr3_nt: TGCAGTGCATCGGTCCCGGGACTAGCGGGAGGGATGAATGAGCAGTTCTTC
j_call: TRBJ2-1
cdr3_length: 17
clone_size: -
d_call: TRBD2
v_call: TRBV20-1

cdr3_aa: CASSLASLETQYF
cdr3_nt: TGCGCCAGCAGCTTGGCTAGCTTGGAGACCCAGTACTTC
j_call: TRBJ2-5
cdr3_length: 13
clone_size: many
d_call: -
v_call: TRBV5-1

cdr3_aa: CSARPGTGVGQPQHF
cdr3_nt: TGCAGTGCTCGTCCCGGGACAGGGGTCGGTCAGCCCCAGCATTTT
j_call: TRBJ1-5
cdr3_length: 15
clone_size: few
d_call: TRBD1
v_call: TRBV20-1

cdr3_aa: CGTLGLAEDNEQFF
cdr3_nt: TGCGGCACCCTAGGGCTAGCGGAAGACAATGAGCAGTTCTTC
j_call: TRBJ2-1
cdr3_length: 14
clone_size: -
d_call: TRBD2
v_call: TRBV20-1

cdr3_aa: CASTKGTGHYGYTF
cdr3_nt: TGTGCCAGCACCAAAGGAACAGGGCACTATGGCTACACCTTC
j_call: TRBJ1-2
cdr3_length: 14
clone_size: -
d_call: -
v_call: TRBV7-9

cdr3_aa: CASSSPGAEPQHF
cdr3_nt: TGTGCCAGCAGCTCACCGGGGGCTGAGCCCCAGCATTTT
j_call: TRBJ1-5
cdr3_length: 13
clone_size: -
d_call: -
v_call: TRBV5-6

cdr3_aa: CSARTGLIYEQYF
cdr3_nt: TGCAGTGCTAGGACAGGCTTAATCTACGAGCAGTACTTC
j_call: TRBJ2-7
cdr3_length: 13
clone_size: -
d_call: -
v_call: TRBV20-1

cdr3_aa: CASRAGLDQPQHF
cdr3_nt: TGCGCCAGCAGGGCAGGGCTGGATCAGCCCCAGCATTTT
j_call: TRBJ1-5
cdr3_length: 13
clone_size: medium-sized
d_call: -
v_call: TRBV10-1

cdr3_aa: CSARESGGIGDTQYF
cdr3_nt: TGCAGTGCTAGAGAGTCAGGGGGGATCGGGGATACGCAGTATTTT
j_call: TRBJ2-3
cdr3_length: 15
clone_size: medium-sized
d_call: -
v_call: TRBV20-1

cdr3_aa: CASSLDSGRAYEQYF
cdr3_nt: TGTGCCAGCAGCTTAGATAGCGGGAGGGCCTACGAGCAGTACTTC
j_call: TRBJ2-7
cdr3_length: 15
clone_size: -
d_call: TRBD2
v_call: TRBV11-3

cdr3_aa: CATSDLTREQFF
cdr3_nt: TGTGCCACCAGTGATTTGACCAGGGAGCAGTTCTTC
j_call: TRBJ2-1
cdr3_length: 12
clone_size: medium-sized
d_call: -
v_call: TRBV24-1

cdr3_aa: CASSLTGESPLHF
cdr3_nt: TGTGCCAGCAGCCTAACCGGGGAATCACCCCTCCACTTT
j_call: TRBJ1-6
cdr3_length: 13
clone_size: many
d_call: -
v_call: TRBV7-2

cdr3_aa: CSVYASAGGTASYEQYF
cdr3_nt: TGCAGCGTTTACGCGTCTGCTGGGGGGACCGCCTCCTACGAGCAGTACTTC
j_call: TRBJ2-7
cdr3_length: 17
clone_size: -
d_call: -
v_call: TRBV29-1

cdr3_aa: CASSPDRSYYGYTF
cdr3_nt: TGTGCCAGCTCACCAGACAGGAGCTACTATGGCTACACCTTC
j_call: TRBJ1-2
cdr3_length: 14
clone_size: many
d_call: -
v_call: TRBV18

cdr3_aa: CASSYFPLGDQPQHF
cdr3_nt: TGTGCCAGCAGTTACTTCCCCTTAGGCGACCAGCCCCAGCATTTT
j_call: TRBJ1-5
cdr3_length: 15
clone_size: -
d_call: -
v_call: TRBV6-2/TRBV6-3

cdr3_aa: CASSLWGDRVEETQYF
cdr3_nt: TGCGCCAGCAGCTTGTGGGGAGACAGGGTCGAAGAGACCCAGTACTTC
j_call: TRBJ2-5
cdr3_length: 16
clone_size: many
d_call: TRBD1
v_call: TRBV5-1

cdr3_aa: CSVERWEDNEQFF
cdr3_nt: TGCAGCGTTGAGCGGTGGGAGGACAATGAGCAGTTCTTC
j_call: TRBJ2-1
cdr3_length: 13
clone_size: medium-sized
d_call: -
v_call: TRBV29-1

cdr3_aa: CAWSVSLEGTGELFF
cdr3_nt: TGTGCCTGGAGTGTATCCTTAGAGGGGACCGGGGAGCTGTTTTTT
j_call: TRBJ2-2
cdr3_length: 15
clone_size: few
d_call: -
v_call: TRBV30

cdr3_aa: CASSLAGMAFF
cdr3_nt: TGTGCCAGTAGCTTGGCAGGGATGGCTTTCTTT
j_call: TRBJ1-1
cdr3_length: 11
clone_size: few
d_call: -
v_call: TRBV19

cdr3_aa: CAYSELVDYGYTF
cdr3_nt: TGTGCCTACAGTGAACTAGTTGACTATGGCTACACCTTC
j_call: TRBJ1-2
cdr3_length: 13
clone_size: -
d_call: -
v_call: TRBV6-1